What follows are 8 T cell receptor beta chains derived from one specimen sequenced in a study of T cells in Graves' hyperthyroidism and ophthalmopathy. Amplified TCR beta CDR3 regions derived from RNA transcripts. Initially, a first-round RT-PCR of the TCR CDR3 employed the HTBI primer set. TCRdb analysed the multiplex PCR reads with MiXCR anew, one entry per CDR3 protein. Of some 350,000 distinct CDR3 sequences listed, approximately 19% are singletons. Sequenced material: blood. Source of these receptors: a woman younger than 30 with Graves' hyperthyroidism.

The table lists this clonotype with a few counts. The chain has TRBV6-2 or TRBV6-3 and TRBJ1-5; no clear D gene. Trimming left V 0 bases short and J 3 bases short, with 15 bases between. CDR1 is MNHEY, CDR2 SVGEGT, per germline. The CDR3 runs 17 residues. This CDR3 is CASSYSKGGGPNQPQHF. Written as DNA, the CDR3 is TGTGCCAGCAGTTACTCGAAGGGCGGTGGGCCCAATCAGCCCCAGCATTTT.

This clonotype has ten or more counts. V is TRBV5-1 and J is TRBJ2-6; D is undetermined. The germline gives CDR1 SGHRS, CDR2 YFSETQ. Trimming left V 0 bases short and J 0 bases short, with 4 bases between. This CDR3 spans 15 amino acids. CDR3 in DNA: TGCGCCAGCAGCTTGGGCGCCTCTGGGGCCAACGTCCTGACTTTC. It encodes CASSLGASGANVLTF.

This clonotype occurred many times. The chain recombines TRBV20-1 with TRBJ1-2, with TRBD1 as a possible D gene (6 bases). CDR3 size: 15 residues. From germline, CDR1 is DFQATT and CDR2 SNEGSKA (reference sequence). V shed 3 bases and J shed 4 bases, with 18 bases lying between them. CDR3 sequence: CSARKGAGDLYGYTF. The CDR3 DNA sequence: TGCAGTGCTAGGAAAGGGGCAGGGGACCTCTATGGCTACACCTTC.

The table lists this clonotype with many counts. The V and J genes are TRBV5-1 and TRBJ1-3; D uncertain. Germline V gene data show CDR1 as SGHRS and CDR2 as YFSETQ. Trimming pared 0 bases from V and 7 bases from J, leaving 5 bases between. The CDR3 has 12 residues. In DNA form, the CDR3 reads TGCGCCAGCAGCTTGGAAGGTAACACCATATATTTT. Residues: CASSLEGNTIYF. Supplemented by reference TRBV5-1 and TRBJ1-3, the full variable domain reads KAGVTQTPRYLIKTRGQQVTLSCSPISGHRSVSWYQQTPGQGLQFLFEYFSETQRNKGNFPGRFSGRQFSNSRSEMNVSTLELGDSALYLCASSLEGNTIYFGEGSWLTVV.

There are many counts of this clonotype. The gene calls are TRBV24-1 and TRBJ2-5, with 11 bases identical to TRBD2. The germline gives CDR1 KGHDR, CDR2 SFDVKD. Trimming at V came to 4 bases and at J to 3 bases, leaving 0 bases not matched to a gene. This CDR3 comprises 14 residues. CDR3 DNA: TGTGCCACCAGTGAGACTAGCGGGGAAGAGACCCAGTACTTC. Encoded protein: CATSETSGEETQYF.

Comment on this clonotype: The CDR3 end shows no conserved phenylalanine or tryptophan, and so a read error is likely. J is TRBJ1-1 and V is TRBV5-1; no clear D. V was clipped by 5 bases and J by 3 bases, with 11 bases between them. This CDR3 region has 13 residues. Germline assignment: CDR1 SGHRS and CDR2 YFSETQ. CDR3 protein: CASRLNSDTEAFY. The CDR3 DNA reads as TGCGCCAGCAGGTTGAACAGCGACACTGAAGCTTTCTAT.

In this sample, this clonotype turned up many times. The chain is built from TRBV12-3 or TRBV12-4 and TRBJ2-5; D is possibly TRBD1 (5 bases). V was trimmed by 6 bases and J by 5 bases, leaving 16 bases between them. This CDR3 is 14 amino acids long. The CDR3 is CASSAGRGRETQYF. The CDR3 region has the DNA TGTGCCAGCAGCGCCGGAAGGGGCCGCGAGACCCAGTACTTC.

Many counts were recorded for this clonotype. The chain combines TRBV15 with TRBJ2-2; D gene unclear. This CDR3 region has 13 residues. The V end was cut by 4 bases, the J end by 5 bases, with 8 bases between. Germline V CDR1 and CDR2: LNHNV, YYDKDF (reference sequence). CDR3 sequence: CATSKSLTGELFF. In nucleotides, the CDR3 is TGTGCCACCAGCAAATCCTTGACCGGGGAGCTGTTTTTT.